The clone carrying this TCR beta chain was detected only a few times. Antigen: not known. This entry comes from a study of T cells in Graves' hyperthyroidism and ophthalmopathy. Study-level information: Before treatment of any kind, peripheral blood was taken at initial diagnosis.

Exclusion criteria comprised uncontrolled infection, other autoimmune disease, pregnancy or lactation. First hyperthyroidism diagnosis is when the blood sample was obtained, before any ophthalmopathy symptoms. Whole-study results and caveats: Blood also contained most expanded thyroid clonotypes above 0.001.

CDR3 size: 14 residues. Trimming took off 2 bases at V and 3 bases at J, with 13 bases between the two ends. Per the germline V gene, CDR1 is DFQATT and CDR2 is SNEGSKA (reference sequence). Amplification targeted TCR beta CDR3 regions from RNA transcripts. The HTBI primer set drove a first-round RT-PCR of the TCR CDR3. TCRdb re-derived calls from the multiplex PCR reads in MiXCR, one entry per CDR3 protein. The sample includes 300,000 to 450,000 distinct CDR3 sequences, about 18% of them seen just once. This sequence joins TRBV20-1 and TRBJ1-2; D might be TRBD1 (5 bases). Sequencing was carried out using blood. This clonotype was sampled from a woman in her thirties with Graves' hyperthyroidism that later progressed to Graves' ophthalmopathy. CDR3 DNA: TGCAGTGCTAGACAGCGACGGGGCCACTATGGCTACACCTTC. This encodes CSARQRRGHYGYTF.